This T cell receptor beta chain was sequenced for a study of cytomegalovirus exposure and HLA in healthy donors. The study's findings and limits: Reports showed the classifier diagnosing cytomegalovirus status with high specificity and sensitivity.

As regards this clone: What it binds is not known.

A multiplex PCR was run with 60 Vbeta primers and 13 Jbeta primers. The repertoire was sequenced with immunoSEQ multiplex PCR; TCRdb's copy has only in-frame clones and lacks some. Seen here are around 200,000 clones, roughly four fifths observed once, and the top ten hold 1.5% to 2%. V was shortened by 3 bases and J by 2 bases, with 5 bases between the two germline ends. The CDR3 consists of 13 residues. Germline CDR1 MDHEN, CDR2 SYDVKM. This sequence joins TRBV28 and TRBJ1-5; D remains ambiguous. The specimen was PBMCs. The sequence was collected from a man aged 50-59 years in good health and CMV-seronegative. The CDR3 spells CASSFPGNQPQHF. In DNA form, the CDR3 reads TGTGCCAGCAGTTTTCCAGGCAATCAGCCCCAGCATTTT.